This T cell receptor beta chain originates from a study of cytotoxic CD8 clonotypes in ibrutinib-treated CLL. Turning to the study itself: Responses: roughly 25 partial, 2 complete; after median roughly 68 months, around 14 stayed remitted, approximately twelve progressed.

The sequencing depth, 1 in 200,000 to 1 in 1 million T cells, was the target. Assay: immunoSEQ multiplex PCR; the TCRdb copy retains only in-frame clones and omits some. The table includes some 80,000 clones, roughly three quarters detected once. Overall study findings and caveats: The study found public clonotypes uncommon, contracting or stable on treatment.

Concerning this clone: Its target is not known.

From cryopreserved PBMCs came 2 to 2.5 micrograms of genomic DNA used for TCR beta libraries. Germline loops: CDR1 SGHRS, CDR2 YFSETQ. The CDR3 consists of 12 residues. Trimming pared 3 bases from V and 1 base from J, leaving 5 bases between. The chain recombines TRBV5-1 with TRBJ2-7, with unresolved D. Specimen: PBMCs, collected after 12 months of ibrutinib treatment. The TCR originated in a human donor with chronic lymphocytic leukemia. CDR3 amino acids: CASSSRSYEQYF. The CDR3 coding sequence is TGCGCCAGCAGCTCAAGGTCCTACGAGCAGTACTTC.